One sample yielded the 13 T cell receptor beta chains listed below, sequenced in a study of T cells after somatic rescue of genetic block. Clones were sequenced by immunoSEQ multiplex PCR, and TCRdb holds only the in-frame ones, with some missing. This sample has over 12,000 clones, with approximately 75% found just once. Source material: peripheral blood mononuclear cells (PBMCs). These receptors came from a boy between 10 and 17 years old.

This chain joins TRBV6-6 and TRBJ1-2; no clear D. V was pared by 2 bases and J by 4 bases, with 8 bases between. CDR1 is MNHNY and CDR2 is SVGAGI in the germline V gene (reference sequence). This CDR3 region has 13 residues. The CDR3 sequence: CASSYKGAYGYTF. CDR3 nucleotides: TGTGCCAGCAGTTACAAAGGCGCCTATGGCTACACCTTC.

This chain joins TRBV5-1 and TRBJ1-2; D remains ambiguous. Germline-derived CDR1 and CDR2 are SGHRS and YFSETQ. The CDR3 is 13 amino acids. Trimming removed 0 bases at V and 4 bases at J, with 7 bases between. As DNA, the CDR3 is TGCGCCAGCAGCTTGGGGCAGACCTATGGCTACACCTTC. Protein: CASSLGQTYGYTF.

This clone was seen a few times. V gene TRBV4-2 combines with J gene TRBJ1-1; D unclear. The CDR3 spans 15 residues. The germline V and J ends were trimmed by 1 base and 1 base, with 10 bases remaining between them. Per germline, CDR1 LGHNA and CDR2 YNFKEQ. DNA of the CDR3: TGTGCCAGCAGCCAAGGGCGCTTGGGGAACACTGAAGCTTTCTTT. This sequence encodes CASSQGRLGNTEAFF.

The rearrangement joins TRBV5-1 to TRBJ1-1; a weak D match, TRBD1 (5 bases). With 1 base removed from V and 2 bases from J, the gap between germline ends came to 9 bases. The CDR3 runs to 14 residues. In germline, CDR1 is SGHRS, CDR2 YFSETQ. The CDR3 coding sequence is TGCGCCAGCAGCTTGACAGGAGGTAACACTGAAGCTTTCTTT. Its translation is CASSLTGGNTEAFF. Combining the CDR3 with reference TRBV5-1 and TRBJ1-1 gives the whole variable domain KAGVTQTPRYLIKTRGQQVTLSCSPISGHRSVSWYQQTPGQGLQFLFEYFSETQRNKGNFPGRFSGRQFSNSRSEMNVSTLELGDSALYLCASSLTGGNTEAFFGQGTRLTVV.

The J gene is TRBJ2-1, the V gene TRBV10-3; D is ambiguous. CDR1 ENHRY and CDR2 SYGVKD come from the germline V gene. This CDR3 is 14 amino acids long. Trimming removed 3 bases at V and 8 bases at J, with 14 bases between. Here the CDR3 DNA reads TGTGCCATCAGTGAAACTGTGCATGGTGATGAGCAGTTCTTC. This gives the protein CAISETVHGDEQFF.

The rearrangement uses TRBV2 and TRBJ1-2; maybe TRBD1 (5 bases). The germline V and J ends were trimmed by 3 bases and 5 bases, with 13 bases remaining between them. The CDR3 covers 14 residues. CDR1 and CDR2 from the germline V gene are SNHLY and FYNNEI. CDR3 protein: CASSDGGALYGYTF. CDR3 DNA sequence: TGTGCCAGCAGTGACGGTGGGGCACTGTATGGCTACACCTTC.

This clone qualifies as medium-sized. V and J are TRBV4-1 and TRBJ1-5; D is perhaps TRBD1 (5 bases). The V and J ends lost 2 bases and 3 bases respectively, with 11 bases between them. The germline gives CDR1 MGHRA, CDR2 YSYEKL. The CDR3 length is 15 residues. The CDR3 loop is CASSQPDSLNQPQHF. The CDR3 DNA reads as TGCGCCAGCAGCCAACCTGACAGTCTCAATCAGCCCCAGCATTTT.

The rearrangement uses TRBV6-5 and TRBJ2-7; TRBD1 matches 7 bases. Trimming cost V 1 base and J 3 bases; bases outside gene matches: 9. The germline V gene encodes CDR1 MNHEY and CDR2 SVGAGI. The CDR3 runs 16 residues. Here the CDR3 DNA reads TGTGCCAGCAGTTACTGGGCGACAGGGCTGGGCTACGAGCAGTACTTC. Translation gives CASSYWATGLGYEQYF.

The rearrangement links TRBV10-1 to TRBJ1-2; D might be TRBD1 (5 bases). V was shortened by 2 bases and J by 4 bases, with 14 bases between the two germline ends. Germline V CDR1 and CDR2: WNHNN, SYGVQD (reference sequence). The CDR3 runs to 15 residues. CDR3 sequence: CASSEDRDGLYGYTF. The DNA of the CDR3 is TGCGCCAGCAGTGAGGACCGGGACGGCCTCTATGGCTACACCTTC.

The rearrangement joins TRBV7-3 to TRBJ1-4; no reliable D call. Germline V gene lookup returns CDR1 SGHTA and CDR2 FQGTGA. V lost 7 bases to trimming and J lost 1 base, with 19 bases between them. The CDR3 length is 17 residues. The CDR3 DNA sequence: TGTGCCAGCACCCTTAAGGGTCATGCCGGAACTAATGAAAAACTGTTTTTT. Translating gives CASTLKGHAGTNEKLFF.

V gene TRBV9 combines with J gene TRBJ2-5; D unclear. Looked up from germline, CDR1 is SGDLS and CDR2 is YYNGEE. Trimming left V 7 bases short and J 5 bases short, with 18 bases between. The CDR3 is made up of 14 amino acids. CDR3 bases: TGTGCCAGCTCACCACCGCCGTATATCGAGACCCAGTACTTC. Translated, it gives CASSPPPYIETQYF.

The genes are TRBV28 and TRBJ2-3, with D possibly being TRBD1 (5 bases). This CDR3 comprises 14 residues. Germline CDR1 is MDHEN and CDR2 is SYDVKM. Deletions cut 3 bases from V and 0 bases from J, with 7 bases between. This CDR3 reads CASSLGLSTDTQYF. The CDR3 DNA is TGTGCCAGCAGTTTGGGGCTTAGCACAGATACGCAGTATTTT.

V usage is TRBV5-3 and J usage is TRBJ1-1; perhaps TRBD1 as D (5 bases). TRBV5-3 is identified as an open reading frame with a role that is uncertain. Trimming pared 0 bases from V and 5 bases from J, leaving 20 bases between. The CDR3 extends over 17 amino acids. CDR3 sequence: CARSLGTGTAIRTEAFF. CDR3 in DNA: TGTGCCAGAAGCTTGGGGACCGGGACGGCTATCCGGACTGAAGCTTTCTTT.